A single sample gave rise to the 10 T cell receptor beta chains below, sequenced in a study of OX40 agonist ivuxolimab in advanced cancers. Generated by immunoSEQ multiplex PCR, the TCRdb table keeps only in-frame clones and is missing some. The sample yields about 34,000 clones, around 85% seen once. Here the sequenced sample was CD4+ or CD8+ T cells sorted from blood, taken in a trial of the OX40 agonist ivuxolimab. The receptor set was obtained from an adult with an advanced solid tumor such as melanoma, head and neck, liver or kidney cancer.

This clone appeared once. The genes are TRBV20-1 and TRBJ2-1; D gene unclear. V gave up 3 bases and J gave up 9 bases, with 9 bases separating them. The CDR3 totals 11 residues. Per germline, CDR1 DFQATT and CDR2 SNEGSKA (reference sequence). Here the CDR3 DNA reads TGCAGTGCTAGGGTACAGAGTGAGCAGTTCTTC. Translating it yields CSARVQSEQFF.

The chain uses TRBV5-4 and TRBJ1-2; the match to TRBD1 covers 8 bases. Germline V gene sequence: CDR1 SGHNT, CDR2 YYREEE (reference sequence). This CDR3 is built from 14 residues. V lost 3 bases and J lost 7; bases outside the gene matches: 8. CDR3 region: CASSSGQARLGYTF. Here the CDR3 DNA reads TGTGCCAGCAGCTCGGGACAGGCCCGCCTTGGCTACACCTTC.

This clone was seen once. V is TRBV5-1 and J is TRBJ2-5; 12 nucleotides align to TRBD2. The CDR3 extends over 17 amino acids. V dropped 0 bases and J dropped 3; count of bases not matched to a gene: 6. The germline V gene encodes CDR1 SGHRS and CDR2 YFSETQ. The chain's CDR3 is CASSLAARLAGEETQYF. DNA of the CDR3: TGCGCCAGCAGCTTGGCAGCCAGACTAGCGGGGGAAGAGACCCAGTACTTC.

The rearrangement joins TRBV6-1 to TRBJ1-3; 8 nucleotides align to TRBD1. J was trimmed by 0 bases and V by 6 bases; bases with no gene match: 4. The CDR3 is made up of 15 amino acids. CDR1 is MNHNS, CDR2 SASEGT, per germline. CDR3 residues: CASRGTGDSGNTIYF. The CDR3, as DNA: TGTGCCAGCAGGGGGACAGGAGACTCTGGAAACACCATATATTTT.

This chain uses TRBV12-5 with TRBJ2-6; possible D gene TRBD2, 6 bases. The CDR3 loop spans 15 amino acids. Germline values: CDR1 LGHNT, CDR2 FRNRAP. The V end lost 2 bases, the J end lost 2 bases, and 7 bases lay between the germline ends. The CDR3 reads CASGLRGAGANVLTF. As DNA, the CDR3 is TGTGCTAGTGGTTTGCGCGGGGCTGGGGCCAACGTCCTGACTTTC.

The J gene is TRBJ2-2, the V gene TRBV2, with D possibly TRBD1 on 5 matching bases. Germline-derived CDR1 and CDR2 are SNHLY and FYNNEI. This CDR3 spans 12 amino acids. V dropped 3 bases and J dropped 9 bases, with 8 bases sitting between them. CDR3 amino acids: CASSDPGRELFF. CDR3 sequence (DNA): TGTGCCAGCAGTGACCCAGGGCGGGAGCTGTTTTTT.

The chain carries TRBV2 and TRBJ1-1; no clear D. Trimming left V 2 bases short and J 5 bases short, with 12 bases between. The CDR3 has 14 residues. Germline CDR1 SNHLY, CDR2 FYNNEI. This chain's CDR3 is CASSESGGGTEAFF. The CDR3 DNA reads as TGTGCCAGCAGTGAATCGGGCGGAGGGACTGAAGCTTTCTTT.

The rearrangement uses TRBV5-1 and TRBJ2-2, with 11 nucleotides matching TRBD1. Unmatched junction bases numbered 1, after V lost 0 bases and J lost 6 bases. The length of the CDR3 is 15 residues. Germline lookup yields CDR1 SGHRS and CDR2 YFSETQ. The CDR3 protein is CASSLGDRGSGELFF. The CDR3 nucleotides are TGCGCCAGCAGCTTGGGGGACAGGGGGTCCGGGGAGCTGTTTTTT. The full variable domain, its missing parts supplied by reference TRBV5-1 and TRBJ2-2, is KAGVTQTPRYLIKTRGQQVTLSCSPISGHRSVSWYQQTPGQGLQFLFEYFSETQRNKGNFPGRFSGRQFSNSRSEMNVSTLELGDSALYLCASSLGDRGSGELFFGEGSRLTVL.

In its sample, this clone was seen a few times. This sequence joins TRBV6-6 and TRBJ1-3; 11 bases are shared with TRBD1. With V trimmed by 5 bases and J by 3 bases, 6 bases remained unmatched. This CDR3 contains 16 residues. Germline-derived CDR1 and CDR2 are MNHNY and SVGAGI (reference sequence). DNA of the CDR3: TGTGCCAGCAGTCAATCCGGGACAGGGGGTGGAAACACCATATATTTT. This codes for CASSQSGTGGGNTIYF.

This chain joins TRBV18 and TRBJ1-2, with TRBD1 identical over 9 bases. The CDR3 covers 15 residues. Germline CDR1 KGHSH, CDR2 LQKENI. The V segment lost 6 bases and the J segment 7 bases; nucleotides outside the gene matches: 12. The CDR3 region has the DNA TGTGCCAGCTCCTTAGACCCGGGACAGGGAAGTGGCTACACCTTC. This translates into CASSLDPGQGSGYTF.